The clone carrying this T cell receptor (beta chain) has only a few counts. Trimming shortened V by 3 bases and J by 3 bases, and 9 bases separated the two germline ends. CDR1 is LNHDA and CDR2 is SQIVND in the germline V gene (reference sequence). The length of the CDR3 is 14 residues. These data originate in a study of blood T cell repertoires in COVID-19. Study-level information: The study drew acute and convalescent COVID-19 samples from the United States, Italy and Spain. The analysed material was cDNA or gDNA that came from T cells, B-cell-depleted T cells, or PBMCs.

In the source study's methods: Amplified reference gene primers provided the basis for estimating nucleated cell counts. Generated by immunoSEQ multiplex PCR, the TCRdb table keeps only in-frame clones and is missing some. V and J calls and clone size are those listed in that table; D and trimming were worked out from the DNA. The profile shows about 76,000 clones, 75% to 85% of them singletons. One Seattle source followed patients from active infection through their disease course. The genes are TRBV19 and TRBJ1-5, with a tentative D call TRBD1 (5 bases). Sequenced sample: peripheral blood. This receptor was obtained from a man in his fifties or sixties with COVID-19, enrolled during active disease. The CDR3 region has the DNA TGTGCCAGTAGTATGACAGCTTACAATCAGCCCCAGCATTTT. It encodes CASSMTAYNQPQHF.